This TCR beta chain was obtained from a study of OX40 agonist ivuxolimab in advanced cancers. Study information: Partial responses were achieved by three patients, one with hepatocellular carcinoma and two with cutaneous melanoma.

Sequencing was performed with immunoSEQ multiplex PCR; in TCRdb, only in-frame clones are kept and a portion is missing. The sample has 55,000 to 65,000 clones, 91% seen once. General study results and limits: Expanded clones were, on average, more numerous among CD8+ T cells than CD4+. CD4+ and CD8+ blood T cells expanded clonally by week 6 at 0.1 to 3.0 mg/kg. Nonresponders included some who also had low normalized T-cell clonal expansion.

CDR1 is LNHDA and CDR2 is SQIVND in the germline V gene (reference sequence). The germline V and J ends were trimmed by 10 bases and 6 bases, with 22 bases remaining between them. CDR3 size: 15 residues. A note on this clone: Its antigen is as yet unknown.

The chain is built from TRBV19 and TRBJ2-1; D is uncertain. The clonotype was recovered from an adult with an advanced solid tumor such as melanoma, head and neck, liver or kidney cancer. The specimen was CD4+ or CD8+ T cells sorted from blood, collected in a trial of the OX40 agonist ivuxolimab. The CDR3 DNA is TGTGCCATCTCGGACGGACCAGTTAGGTCCAATGAGCAGTTCTTC. Its protein is CAISDGPVRSNEQFF.